This TCR beta chain originates from a study of shared clonotypes between healthy human individuals. Clones were read by immunoSEQ multiplex PCR, and TCRdb kept only the in-frame ones, dropping some. The sample yields some 580,000 clones, approximately 97% seen once. The CDR3 is 15 residues long. V was cut by 6 bases and J by 2 bases, with 18 bases left in between. The germline V gene has CDR1 SQVTM and CDR2 ANQGSEA. The source is a woman aged 30 to 39 in good health. Sequenced: naive CD4+ T cells sorted from blood. Subset reported: CD45RA+ positively selected. The J gene is TRBJ2-3, the V gene TRBV29-1, with D possibly being TRBD1 or TRBD2 (6 bases each). CDR3 nucleotides: TGCAGCGTCACCAGGGGACTTGGGGACACAGATACGCAGTATTTT. Translated: CSVTRGLGDTDTQYF.